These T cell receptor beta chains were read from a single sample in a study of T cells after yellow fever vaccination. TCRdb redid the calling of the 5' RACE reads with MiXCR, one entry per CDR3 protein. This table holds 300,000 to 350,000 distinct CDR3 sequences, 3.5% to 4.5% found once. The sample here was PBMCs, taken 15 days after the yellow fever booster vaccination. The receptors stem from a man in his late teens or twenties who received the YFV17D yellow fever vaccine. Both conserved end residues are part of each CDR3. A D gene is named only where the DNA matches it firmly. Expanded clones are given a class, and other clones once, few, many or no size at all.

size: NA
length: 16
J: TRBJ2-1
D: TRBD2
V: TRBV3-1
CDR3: CASSQRTSGGAHEQFF
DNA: TGTGCCAGCAGCCAGCGCACTAGCGGGGGGGCCCATGAGCAGTTCTTC

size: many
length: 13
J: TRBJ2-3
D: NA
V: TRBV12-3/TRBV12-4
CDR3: CASRGRVLDTQYF
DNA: TGTGCCAGCAGAGGACGGGTTTTGGATACGCAGTATTTT

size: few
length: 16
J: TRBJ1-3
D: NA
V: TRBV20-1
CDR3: CSASTPQESSGNTIYF
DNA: TGCAGTGCTAGTACGCCACAGGAGAGCTCTGGAAACACCATATATTTT

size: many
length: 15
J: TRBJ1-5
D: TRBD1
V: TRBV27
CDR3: CASSFRAGGAQPQHF
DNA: TGTGCCAGCAGTTTTAGGGCAGGGGGCGCTCAGCCCCAGCATTTT

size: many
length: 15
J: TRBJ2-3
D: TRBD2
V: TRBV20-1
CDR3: CSARVPTGGGDTQYF
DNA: TGCAGTGCTAGAGTCCCTACGGGGGGAGGGGATACGCAGTATTTT

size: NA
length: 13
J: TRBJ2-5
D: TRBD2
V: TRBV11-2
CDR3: CASSRSGVETQYF
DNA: TGTGCCAGCAGCCGTAGCGGGGTGGAGACCCAGTACTTC

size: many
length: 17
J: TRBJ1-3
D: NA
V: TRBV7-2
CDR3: CASSSTLGLLSGNTIYF
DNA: TGTGCCAGCAGCTCGACTTTAGGGCTCCTCTCTGGAAACACCATATATTTT

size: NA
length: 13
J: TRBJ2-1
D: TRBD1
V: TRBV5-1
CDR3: CASSTDRVNEQFF
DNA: TGCGCCAGCAGCACGGACAGGGTGAATGAGCAGTTCTTC

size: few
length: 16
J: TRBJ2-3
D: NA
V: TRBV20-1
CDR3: CSASQRGAGSTDTQYF
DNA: TGCAGTGCTAGCCAGAGGGGGGCCGGTAGCACAGATACGCAGTATTTT

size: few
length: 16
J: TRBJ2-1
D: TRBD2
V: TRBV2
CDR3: CASSASGGSSYNEQFF
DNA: TGTGCCAGCAGTGCGAGCGGGGGGAGCTCCTACAATGAGCAGTTCTTC

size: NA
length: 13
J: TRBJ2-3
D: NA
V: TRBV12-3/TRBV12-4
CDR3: CASTLSLWDTQYF
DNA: TGTGCCAGCACCTTGTCACTGTGGGATACGCAGTATTTT

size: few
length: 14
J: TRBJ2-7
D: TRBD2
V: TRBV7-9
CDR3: CASSQTLAGVEQYF
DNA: TGTGCCAGCAGCCAAACCCTAGCGGGGGTCGAGCAGTACTTC

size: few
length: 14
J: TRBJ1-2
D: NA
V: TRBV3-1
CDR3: CASSQGLPGDGYTF
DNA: TGTGCCAGCAGCCAAGGACTTCCTGGAGATGGCTACACCTTC

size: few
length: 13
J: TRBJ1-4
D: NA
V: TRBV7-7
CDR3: CASSLRVGEKLFF
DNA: TGTGCCAGCAGCTTAAGGGTGGGGGAAAAACTGTTTTTT

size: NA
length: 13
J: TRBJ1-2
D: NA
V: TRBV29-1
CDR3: CSVEGENRYGYTF
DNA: TGCAGCGTTGAGGGGGAGAATCGCTATGGCTACACCTTC

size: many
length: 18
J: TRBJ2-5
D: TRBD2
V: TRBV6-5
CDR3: CASSYGTSGGLYQETQYF
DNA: TGTGCCAGCAGTTACGGGACTAGCGGGGGACTGTACCAAGAGACCCAGTACTTC

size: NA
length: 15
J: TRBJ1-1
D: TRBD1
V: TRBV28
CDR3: CASREMTGTNTEAFF
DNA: TGTGCCAGCAGAGAAATGACAGGGACGAACACTGAAGCTTTCTTT

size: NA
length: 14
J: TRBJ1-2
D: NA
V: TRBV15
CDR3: CATSRDRRGYGYTF
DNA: TGTGCCACCAGCAGAGATCGGCGGGGCTATGGCTACACCTTC

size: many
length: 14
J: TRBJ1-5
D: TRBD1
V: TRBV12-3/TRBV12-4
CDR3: CASSAAGGSQPQHF
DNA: TGTGCCAGCAGTGCGGCAGGGGGAAGTCAGCCCCAGCATTTT

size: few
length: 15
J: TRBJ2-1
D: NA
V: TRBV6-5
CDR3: CASRIWGGRLNEQFF
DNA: TGTGCCAGCAGAATTTGGGGGGGCAGACTCAATGAGCAGTTCTTC

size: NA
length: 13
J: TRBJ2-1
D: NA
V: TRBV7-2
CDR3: CASSPVGPNEQFF
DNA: TGTGCCAGCAGCCCCGTGGGGCCAAATGAGCAGTTCTTC

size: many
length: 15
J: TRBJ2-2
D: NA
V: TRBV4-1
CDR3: CASSQEPRETGELFF
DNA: TGCGCCAGCAGCCAAGAGCCCAGGGAAACCGGGGAGCTGTTTTTT

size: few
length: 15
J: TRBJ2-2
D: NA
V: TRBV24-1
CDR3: CATAGGHHNTGELFF
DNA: TGTGCCACCGCCGGGGGACATCATAACACCGGGGAGCTGTTTTTT

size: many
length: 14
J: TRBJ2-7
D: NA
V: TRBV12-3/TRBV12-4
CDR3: CASGYSGPRNEQYF
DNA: TGTGCCAGCGGTTACTCAGGACCTAGGAACGAGCAGTACTTC

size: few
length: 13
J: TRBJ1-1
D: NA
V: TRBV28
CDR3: CASRIGGNTEAFF
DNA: TGTGCCAGCAGAATCGGGGGGAACACTGAAGCTTTCTTT

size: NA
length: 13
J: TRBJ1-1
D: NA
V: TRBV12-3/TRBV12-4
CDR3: CASRTQGDVGAFF
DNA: TGTGCCAGCAGGACACAGGGAGATGTTGGAGCTTTCTTT

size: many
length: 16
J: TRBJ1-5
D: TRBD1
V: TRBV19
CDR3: CASSATGGGGNQPQHF
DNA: TGTGCCAGTAGTGCCACAGGGGGCGGAGGCAATCAGCCCCAGCATTTT

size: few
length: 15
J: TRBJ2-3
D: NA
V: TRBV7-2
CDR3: CASSLVAGNTDTQYF
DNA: TGTGCCAGCAGCTTAGTGGCCGGGAACACAGATACGCAGTATTTT

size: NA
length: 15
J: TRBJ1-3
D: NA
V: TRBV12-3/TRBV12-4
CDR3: CASSTLGLRGNTIYF
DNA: TGTGCCAGCAGTACCCTGGGCCTTAGAGGAAACACCATATATTTT

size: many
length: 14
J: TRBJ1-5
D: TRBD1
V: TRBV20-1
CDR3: CSAVGQGDNQPQHF
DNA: TGCAGTGCCGTGGGACAGGGGGACAATCAGCCCCAGCATTTT

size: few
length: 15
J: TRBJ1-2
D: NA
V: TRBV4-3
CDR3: CASSQVPGLRRGYTF
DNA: TGCGCCAGCAGCCAAGTGCCGGGCCTCAGACGCGGCTACACCTTC

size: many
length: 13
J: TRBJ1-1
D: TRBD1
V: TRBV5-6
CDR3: CASSLGTGGPAFF
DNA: TGTGCCAGCAGCTTGGGGACAGGGGGACCCGCTTTCTTT

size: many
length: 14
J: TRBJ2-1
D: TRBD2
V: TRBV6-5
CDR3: CASSISGSYNEQFF
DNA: TGTGCCAGCAGTATTAGCGGGTCCTACAATGAGCAGTTCTTC

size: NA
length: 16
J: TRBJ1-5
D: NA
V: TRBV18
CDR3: CASSHDRTAAVQPQHF
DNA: TGTGCCAGCTCCCACGACAGGACAGCGGCCGTTCAGCCCCAGCATTTT

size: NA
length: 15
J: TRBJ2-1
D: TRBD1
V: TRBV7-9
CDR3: CASSATGTALNEQFF
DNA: TGTGCCAGCAGCGCGACCGGGACAGCGCTGAATGAGCAGTTCTTC

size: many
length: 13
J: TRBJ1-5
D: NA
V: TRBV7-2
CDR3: CASSTGRDQPQHF
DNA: TGTGCCAGCAGCACCGGACGGGATCAGCCCCAGCATTTT

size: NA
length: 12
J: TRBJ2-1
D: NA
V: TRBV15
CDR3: CATSDDLWEQFF
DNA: TGTGCCACCAGCGATGATCTCTGGGAGCAGTTCTTC

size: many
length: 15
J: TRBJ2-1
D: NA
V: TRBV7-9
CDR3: CASSLGQGQYNEQFF
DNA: TGTGCCAGCAGCCTAGGACAAGGGCAGTACAATGAGCAGTTCTTC

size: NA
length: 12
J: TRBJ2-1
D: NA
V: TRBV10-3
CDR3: CAIREGYNEQFF
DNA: TGTGCCATCAGGGAGGGCTACAATGAGCAGTTCTTC

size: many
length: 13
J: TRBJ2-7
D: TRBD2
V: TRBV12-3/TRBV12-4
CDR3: CASTIRAGYEQYF
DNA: TGTGCCAGCACCATCCGAGCGGGGTACGAGCAGTACTTC

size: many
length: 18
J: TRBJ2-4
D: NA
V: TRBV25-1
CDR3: CASSSGKARLSAKNIQYF
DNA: TGTGCCAGCAGCTCCGGGAAAGCCAGACTCTCAGCCAAAAACATTCAGTACTTC

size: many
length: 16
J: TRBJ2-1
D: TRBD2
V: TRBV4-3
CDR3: CASSQTGLAALGEQFF
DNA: TGCGCCAGCAGCCAGACGGGACTAGCGGCCCTGGGGGAGCAGTTCTTC

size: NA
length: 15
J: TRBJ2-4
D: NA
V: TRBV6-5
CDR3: CASSYSAQAKNIQYF
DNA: TGTGCCAGCAGTTACTCGGCCCAAGCCAAAAACATTCAGTACTTC

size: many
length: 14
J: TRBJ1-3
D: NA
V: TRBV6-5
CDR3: CASSYGGSGNTIYF
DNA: TGTGCCAGCAGTTACGGAGGTTCTGGAAACACCATATATTTT

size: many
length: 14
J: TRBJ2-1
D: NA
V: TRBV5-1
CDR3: CASSFRNSYNEQFF
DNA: TGCGCCAGCAGCTTTCGGAATTCCTACAATGAGCAGTTCTTC

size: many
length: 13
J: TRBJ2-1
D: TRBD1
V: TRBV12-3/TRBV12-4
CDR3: CASSRNRGDEQFF
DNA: TGTGCCAGCAGCAGAAACAGGGGCGATGAGCAGTTCTTC

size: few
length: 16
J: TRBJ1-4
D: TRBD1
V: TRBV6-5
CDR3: CASSYRMGQPNEKLFF
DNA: TGTGCCAGCAGTTACCGGATGGGACAGCCAAATGAAAAACTGTTTTTT

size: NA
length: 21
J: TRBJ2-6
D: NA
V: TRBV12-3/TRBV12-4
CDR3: CASSLKDFLDTRTPGANVLTF
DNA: TGTGCCAGCAGTTTGAAGGATTTTCTAGATACTCGGACCCCTGGGGCCAACGTCCTGACTTTC

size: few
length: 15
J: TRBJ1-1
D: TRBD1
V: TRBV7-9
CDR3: CASSLAFTGDTEAFF
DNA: TGTGCCAGCAGCTTAGCTTTTACAGGGGACACTGAAGCTTTCTTT

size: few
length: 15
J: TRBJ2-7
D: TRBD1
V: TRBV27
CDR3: CASTKTDRGDRKQYF
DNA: TGTGCCAGCACCAAGACAGACAGGGGTGATAGGAAGCAGTACTTC

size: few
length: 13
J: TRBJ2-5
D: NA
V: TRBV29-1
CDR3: CSSWNPNQETQYF
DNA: TGCAGCTCCTGGAACCCCAACCAAGAGACCCAGTACTTC

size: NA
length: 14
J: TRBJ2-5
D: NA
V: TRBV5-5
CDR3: CASSSRGMQETQYF
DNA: TGTGCCAGCAGCTCCCGGGGCATGCAAGAGACCCAGTACTTC

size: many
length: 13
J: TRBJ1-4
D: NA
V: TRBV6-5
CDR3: CASRTDLGEKLFF
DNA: TGTGCCAGCAGAACAGACCTTGGTGAAAAACTGTTTTTT

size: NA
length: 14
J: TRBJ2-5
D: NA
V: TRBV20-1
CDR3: CSASVLRGEETQYF
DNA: TGCAGTGCTAGCGTACTAAGGGGGGAAGAGACCCAGTACTTC